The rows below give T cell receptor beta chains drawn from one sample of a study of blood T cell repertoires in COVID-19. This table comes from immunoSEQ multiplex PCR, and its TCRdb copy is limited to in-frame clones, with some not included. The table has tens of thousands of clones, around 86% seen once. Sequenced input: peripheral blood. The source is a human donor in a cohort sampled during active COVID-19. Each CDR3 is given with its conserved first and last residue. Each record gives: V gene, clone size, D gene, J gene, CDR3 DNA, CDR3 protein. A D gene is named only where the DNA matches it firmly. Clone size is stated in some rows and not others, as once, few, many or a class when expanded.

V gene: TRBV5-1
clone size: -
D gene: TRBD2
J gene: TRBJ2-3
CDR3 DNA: TGCGCCAGCAGCCCCGGGAGGGCGGGCACAGATACGCAGTATTTT
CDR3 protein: CASSPGRAGTDTQYF

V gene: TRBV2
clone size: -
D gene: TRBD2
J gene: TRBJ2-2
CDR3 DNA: TGTGCCAGCAGGATATTAAGCGGGGGGTCCGGGGAGCTGTTTTTT
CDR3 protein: CASRILSGGSGELFF

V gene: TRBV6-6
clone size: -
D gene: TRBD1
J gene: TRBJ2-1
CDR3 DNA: TGTGCCAGCAGTTACACCTCGGGACAGGGGACCAATGAGCAGTTCTTC
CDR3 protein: CASSYTSGQGTNEQFF

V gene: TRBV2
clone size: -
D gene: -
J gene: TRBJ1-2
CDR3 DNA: TGTGCCAGCAAGGGGGATAATAACTATGGCTACACCTTC
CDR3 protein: CASKGDNNYGYTF

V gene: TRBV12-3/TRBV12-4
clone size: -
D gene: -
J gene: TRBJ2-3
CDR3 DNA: TGTGCCAGCAGCCTAAGCACAGATACGCAGTATTTT
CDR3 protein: CASSLSTDTQYF

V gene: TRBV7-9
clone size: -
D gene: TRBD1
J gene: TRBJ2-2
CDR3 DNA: TGTGCCAGCAGCTTAGGAGGGACAGGGTTGAACACCGGGGAGCTGTTTTTT
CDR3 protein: CASSLGGTGLNTGELFF

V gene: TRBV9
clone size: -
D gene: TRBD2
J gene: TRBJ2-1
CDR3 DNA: TGTGCCAGCAGCGTAGTTACGACTAGCGGAAGGAATGAGCAGTTCTTC
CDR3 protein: CASSVVTTSGRNEQFF

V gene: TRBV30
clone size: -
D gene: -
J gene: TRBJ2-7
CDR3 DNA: TGTGCCTGGAGACAGAGCTACGAGCAGTACTTC
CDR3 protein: CAWRQSYEQYF

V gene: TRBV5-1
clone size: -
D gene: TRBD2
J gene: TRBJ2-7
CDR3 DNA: TGCGCCAGCAGCTCCGGACTAGCGGGTGGGAGGTACGAGCAGTACTTC
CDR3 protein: CASSSGLAGGRYEQYF

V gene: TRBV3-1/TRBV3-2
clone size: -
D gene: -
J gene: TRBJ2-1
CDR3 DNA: TGTGCCAGCAGCCGGAGGGGGGGAACCAACAATGAGCAGTTCTTC
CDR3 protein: CASSRRGGTNNEQFF

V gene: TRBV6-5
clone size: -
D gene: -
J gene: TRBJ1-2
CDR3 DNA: TGTGCCAGCAGCCGGACAGTTAACTATGGCTACACCTTC
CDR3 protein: CASSRTVNYGYTF

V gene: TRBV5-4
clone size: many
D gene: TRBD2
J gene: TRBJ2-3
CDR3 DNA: TGTGCCAGCAGCCCGGGACTACTCCTCGACACAGATACGCAGTATTTT
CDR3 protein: CASSPGLLLDTDTQYF

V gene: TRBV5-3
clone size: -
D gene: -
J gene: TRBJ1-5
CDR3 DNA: TGTGCCAGAAGCTTGAAGCGGGGCAATCAGCCCCAGCATTTT
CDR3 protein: CARSLKRGNQPQHF

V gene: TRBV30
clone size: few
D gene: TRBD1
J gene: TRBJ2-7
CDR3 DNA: TGTGCCTGGAACCCCACTGGGACAGGCGTCCGGGAGCAGTACTTC
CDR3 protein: CAWNPTGTGVREQYF

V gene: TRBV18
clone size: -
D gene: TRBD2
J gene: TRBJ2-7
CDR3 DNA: TGTGCCAGCTCCCTAGGCGGGGGATACGAGCAGTACTTC
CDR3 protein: CASSLGGGYEQYF

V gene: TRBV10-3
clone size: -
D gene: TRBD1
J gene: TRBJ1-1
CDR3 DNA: TGTGCCATCATGGGACAGCAGAACACTGAAGCTTTCTTT
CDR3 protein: CAIMGQQNTEAFF

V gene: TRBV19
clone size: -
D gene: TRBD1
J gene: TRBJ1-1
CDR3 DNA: TGTGCCACCCGGGCAGGGGGAAGTGTGAACACTGAAGCTTTCTTT
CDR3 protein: CATRAGGSVNTEAFF

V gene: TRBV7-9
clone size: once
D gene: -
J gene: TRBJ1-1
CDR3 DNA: TGTGCCAGCAGCCGGGGGGGAATGAACACTGAAGCTTTCTTT
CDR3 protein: CASSRGGMNTEAFF

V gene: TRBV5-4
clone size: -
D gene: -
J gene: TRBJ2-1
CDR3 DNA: TGTGCCAGCAGCCCCGAGGGTCAGAGCTACAATGAGCAGTTCTTC
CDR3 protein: CASSPEGQSYNEQFF

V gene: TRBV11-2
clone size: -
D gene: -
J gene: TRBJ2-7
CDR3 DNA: TGTGCCAGTTCGGGGGAGCGAGAGCAGTACTTC
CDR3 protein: CASSGEREQYF

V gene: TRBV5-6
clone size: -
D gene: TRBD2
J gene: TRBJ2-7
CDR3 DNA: TGTGCCAGCAGCTCTAGCGGGGTGGGCGAGCAGTACTTC
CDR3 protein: CASSSSGVGEQYF

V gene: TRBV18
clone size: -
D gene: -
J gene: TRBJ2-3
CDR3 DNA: TGTGCCAGCTCACAGGGGGACACAGATACGCAGTATTTT
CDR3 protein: CASSQGDTDTQYF

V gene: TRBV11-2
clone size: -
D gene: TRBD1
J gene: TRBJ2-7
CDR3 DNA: TGTGCCAGCAGTCCACCGACAGGGCAATACGAGCAGTACTTC
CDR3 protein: CASSPPTGQYEQYF

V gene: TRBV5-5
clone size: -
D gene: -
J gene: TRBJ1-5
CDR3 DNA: TGTGCCAGCAGCTTGGCCTTCTCGGGGGGTAGCAATCAGCCCCAGCATTTT
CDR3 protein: CASSLAFSGGSNQPQHF

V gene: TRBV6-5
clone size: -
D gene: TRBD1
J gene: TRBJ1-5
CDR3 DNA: TGTGCCAGCAGTCCCCAGGGGGCGTTTCAGCCCCAGCATTTT
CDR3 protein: CASSPQGAFQPQHF

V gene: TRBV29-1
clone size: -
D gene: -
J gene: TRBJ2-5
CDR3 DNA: TGCAGCGGAACACCGGGGTACGAGACCCAGTACTTC
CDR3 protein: CSGTPGYETQYF

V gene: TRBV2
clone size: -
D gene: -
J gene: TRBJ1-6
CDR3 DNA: TGTGCCAGCAATAATAATTCACCCCTCCACTTT
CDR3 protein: CASNNNSPLHF

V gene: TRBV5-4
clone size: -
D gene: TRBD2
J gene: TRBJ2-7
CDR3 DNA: TGTGCCAGCAGCCTACCGGGACTAGCGGTCTACGAGCAGTACTTC
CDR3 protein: CASSLPGLAVYEQYF

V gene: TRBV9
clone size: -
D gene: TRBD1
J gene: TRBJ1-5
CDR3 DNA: TGTGCCAGCAGTGCCGGACAGGGCGCATCGAGGGATCAGCCCCAGCATTTT
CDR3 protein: CASSAGQGASRDQPQHF

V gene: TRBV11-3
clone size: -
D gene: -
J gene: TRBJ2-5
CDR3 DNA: TGTGCCAGCAGCGCCCGGGACAAGCAAGAGACCCAGTACTTC
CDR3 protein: CASSARDKQETQYF

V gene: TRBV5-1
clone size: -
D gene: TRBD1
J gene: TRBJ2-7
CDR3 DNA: TGCGCCAGCAGCTTTCTGACAGGGGGAAGGTACGAGCAGTACTTC
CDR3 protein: CASSFLTGGRYEQYF

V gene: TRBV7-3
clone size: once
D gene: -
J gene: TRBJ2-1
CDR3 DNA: TGTGCCAGCAGCTCGGACAACTACAATGAGCAGTTCTTC
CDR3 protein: CASSSDNYNEQFF

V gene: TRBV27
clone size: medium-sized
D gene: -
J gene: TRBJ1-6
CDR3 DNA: TGTGCCAGCAGTTTAGGGCCGGCGGGCAATTCACCCCTCCACTTT
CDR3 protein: CASSLGPAGNSPLHF

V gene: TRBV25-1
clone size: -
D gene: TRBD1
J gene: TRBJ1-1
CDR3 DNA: TGTGCCAGCAGTGCCCGGGACAGGGAGGGCGAAGAAGCTTTCTTT
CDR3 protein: CASSARDREGEEAFF

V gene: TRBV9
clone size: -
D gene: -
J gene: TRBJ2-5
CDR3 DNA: TGTGCCAGCAGCCCCCCTCTAGCCCGCCAAGAGACCCAGTACTTC
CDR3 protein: CASSPPLARQETQYF

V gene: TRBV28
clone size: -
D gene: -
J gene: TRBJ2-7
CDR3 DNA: TGTGCCAGCAGTTTTACGGGGGTAACCTACGAGCAGTACTTC
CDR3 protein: CASSFTGVTYEQYF

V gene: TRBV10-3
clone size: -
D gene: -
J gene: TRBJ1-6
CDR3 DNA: TGTGCCATCAGTGAGGTGGAGGGGAATTCACCCCTCCACTTT
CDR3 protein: CAISEVEGNSPLHF

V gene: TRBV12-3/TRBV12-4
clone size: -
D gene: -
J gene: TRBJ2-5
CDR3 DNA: TGTGCCAGCAGAAGGGGTGGCCAAGAGACCCAGTACTTC
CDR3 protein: CASRRGGQETQYF

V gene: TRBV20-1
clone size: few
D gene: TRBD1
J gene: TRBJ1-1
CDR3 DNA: TGCAGTGCTAGTCCGAGACAGGGAAGGACTGAAGCTTTCTTT
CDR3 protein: CSASPRQGRTEAFF

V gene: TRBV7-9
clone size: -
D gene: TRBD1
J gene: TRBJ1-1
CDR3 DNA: TGTGCCAGCAGCTTCACAGGGGCCAACACTGAAGCTTTCTTT
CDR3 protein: CASSFTGANTEAFF

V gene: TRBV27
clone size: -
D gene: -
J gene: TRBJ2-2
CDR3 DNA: TGTGCCAGAGGGGAGGCCGGGGAGCTGTTTTTT
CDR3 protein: CARGEAGELFF

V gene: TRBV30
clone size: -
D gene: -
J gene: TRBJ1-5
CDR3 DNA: TGTGCCTGGAGTGAGGGGGGCAATCAGCCCCAGCATTTT
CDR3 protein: CAWSEGGNQPQHF

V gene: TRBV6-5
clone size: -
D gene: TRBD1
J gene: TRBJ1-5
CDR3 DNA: TGTGCCAGCAGTTTCCGACAGGGGGCGTTTCAGCCCCAGCATTTT
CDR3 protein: CASSFRQGAFQPQHF

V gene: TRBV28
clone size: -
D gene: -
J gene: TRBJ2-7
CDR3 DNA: TGTGCCAGCGGAACGGAGCCCTACGAGCAGTACTTC
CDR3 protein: CASGTEPYEQYF

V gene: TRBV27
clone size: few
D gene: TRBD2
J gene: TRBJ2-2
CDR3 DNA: TGTGCCAGCAGTTTATCAGGGGTAGCGGGAGGGCCTATACTGGGGGAGCTGTTTTTT
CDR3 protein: CASSLSGVAGGPILGELFF

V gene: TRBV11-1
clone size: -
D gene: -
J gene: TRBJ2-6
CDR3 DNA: TGTGCCAGCAGCCGTCCCAGCTCTGGGGCCAACGTCCTGACTTTC
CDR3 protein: CASSRPSSGANVLTF

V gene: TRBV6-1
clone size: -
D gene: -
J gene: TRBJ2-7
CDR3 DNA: TGTGCCAGCAGTGACAGCTACGAGCAGTACTTC
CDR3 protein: CASSDSYEQYF

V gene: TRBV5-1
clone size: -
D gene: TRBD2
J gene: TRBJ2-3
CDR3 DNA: TGCGCCAGCAGCTATCAGCGGGATTCGGCCACAGATACGCAGTATTTT
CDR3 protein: CASSYQRDSATDTQYF

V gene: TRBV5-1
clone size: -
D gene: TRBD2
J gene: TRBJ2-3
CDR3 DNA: TGCGCCAGCAGCTTGAGGCTAGCGGGGGGCACAGATACGCAGTATTTT
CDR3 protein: CASSLRLAGGTDTQYF

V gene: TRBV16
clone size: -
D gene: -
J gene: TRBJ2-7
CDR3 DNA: TGTGCCAGCAGCCAGAATGGCAGGGGCTACGAGCAGTACTTC
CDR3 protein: CASSQNGRGYEQYF

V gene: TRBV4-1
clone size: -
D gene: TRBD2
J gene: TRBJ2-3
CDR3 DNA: TGCGCCAGCAGCCAAGAAAGCGGACTAGCGGGAGCTTTGGCCACAGATACGCAGTATTTT
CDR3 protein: CASSQESGLAGALATDTQYF

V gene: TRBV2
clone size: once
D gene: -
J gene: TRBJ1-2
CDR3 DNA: TGTGCCAGCAGTGGGGGCAGGGAAGGCTACACCTTC
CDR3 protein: CASSGGREGYTF

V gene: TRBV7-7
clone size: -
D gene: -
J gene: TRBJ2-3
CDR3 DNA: TGTGCCAGCAGCTTCCAGCAGGCCGATACGCAGTATTTT
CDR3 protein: CASSFQQADTQYF

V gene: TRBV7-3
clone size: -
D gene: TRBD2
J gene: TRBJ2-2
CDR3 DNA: TGTGCCAGCAGCTTAACGACTAGCCGGGGCGGGGAGCTGTTTTTT
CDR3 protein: CASSLTTSRGGELFF

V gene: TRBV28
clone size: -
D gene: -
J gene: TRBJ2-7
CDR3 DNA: TGTGCCAGCAGCGACCGACGGGGGTCCTACGAGCAGTACTTC
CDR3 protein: CASSDRRGSYEQYF

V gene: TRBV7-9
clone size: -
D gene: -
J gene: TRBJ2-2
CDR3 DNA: TGTGCCAGCAGCTCTCAGGGTTTCGGGGAGCTGTTTTTT
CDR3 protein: CASSSQGFGELFF

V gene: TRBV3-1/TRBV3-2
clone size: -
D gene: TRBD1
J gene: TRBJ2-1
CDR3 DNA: TGTGCCAGCAGCCTGGACAGGGTCTCCTACAATGAGCAGTTCTTC
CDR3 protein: CASSLDRVSYNEQFF